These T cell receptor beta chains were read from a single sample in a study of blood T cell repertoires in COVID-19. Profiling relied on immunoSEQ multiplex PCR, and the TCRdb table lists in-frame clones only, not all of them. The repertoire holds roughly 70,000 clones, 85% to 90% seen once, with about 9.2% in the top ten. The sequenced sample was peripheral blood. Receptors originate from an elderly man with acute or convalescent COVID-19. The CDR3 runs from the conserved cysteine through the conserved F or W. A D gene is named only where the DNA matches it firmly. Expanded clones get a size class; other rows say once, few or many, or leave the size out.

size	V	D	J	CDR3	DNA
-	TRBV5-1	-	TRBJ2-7	CASSPETAREQYF	TGCGCCAGCAGCCCGGAGACTGCCCGCGAGCAGTACTTC
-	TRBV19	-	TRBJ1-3	CASSIASSGNTIYF	TGTGCCAGTAGTATCGCGTCCTCTGGAAACACCATATATTTT
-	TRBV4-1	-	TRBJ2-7	CASSQEDTYEQYF	TGCGCCAGCAGCCAAGAGGACACCTACGAGCAGTACTTC
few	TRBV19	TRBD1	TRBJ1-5	CASSSTGAVYSNQPQHF	TGTGCCAGTAGTTCGACAGGGGCCGTATATAGCAATCAGCCCCAGCATTTT
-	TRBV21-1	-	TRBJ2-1	CASSKSGTGLYNEQFF	TGTGCCAGCAGCAAGTCCGGGACAGGGCTATACAATGAGCAGTTCTTC
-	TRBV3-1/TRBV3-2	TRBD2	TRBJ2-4	CASSQVLAGGRNIQYF	TGTGCCAGCAGCCAAGTCCTAGCGGGGGGCAGGAACATTCAGTACTTC
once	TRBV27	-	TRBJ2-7	CASSPGTYYEQYF	TGTGCCAGCTCACCCGGTACCTACTACGAGCAGTACTTC
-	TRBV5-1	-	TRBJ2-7	CASSFSRGTYEQYF	TGCGCCAGCAGCTTCTCAAGGGGGACCTACGAGCAGTACTTC
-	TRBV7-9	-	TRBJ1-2	CASSPSDRLGYGYTF	TGTGCCAGCAGCCCCTCTGACAGACTAGGGTATGGCTACACCTTC
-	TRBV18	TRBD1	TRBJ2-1	CASSPRQGDEQFF	TGTGCCAGCTCTCCTAGACAGGGCGATGAGCAGTTCTTC
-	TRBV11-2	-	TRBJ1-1	CASSLRGRTDTEAFF	TGTGCCAGCAGCTTAAGGGGCCGAACGGACACTGAAGCTTTCTTT
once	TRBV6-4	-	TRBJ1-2	CASSPQGSYGYTF	TGTGCCAGCAGTCCACAGGGTAGCTATGGCTACACCTTC
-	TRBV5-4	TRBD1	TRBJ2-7	CASSPDRAMGEQYF	TGTGCCAGCAGTCCGGACAGGGCAATGGGAGAGCAGTACTTC
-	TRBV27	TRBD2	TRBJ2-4	CASKRTRYF	TGTGCCTCTAAGCGGACTAGGTACTTC
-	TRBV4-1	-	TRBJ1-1	CASSQDTGGEAFF	TGCGCCAGCAGCCAAGATACTGGTGGTGAAGCTTTCTTT
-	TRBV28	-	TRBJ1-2	CASSSPPGGPNYGYTF	TGTGCCAGCAGTTCACCTCCCGGAGGCCCTAACTATGGCTACACCTTC
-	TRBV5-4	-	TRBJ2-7	CASSSGGTVSYEQYF	TGTGCCAGCAGCTCGGGCGGGACAGTCTCCTACGAGCAGTACTTC
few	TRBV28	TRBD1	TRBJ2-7	CASSPITGTGDYEQYF	TGTGCCAGCAGTCCCATCACCGGGACAGGGGACTACGAGCAGTACTTC
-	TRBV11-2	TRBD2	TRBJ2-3	CASSWGLATDTQYF	TGTGCCAGCAGCTGGGGACTAGCGACAGATACGCAGTATTTT
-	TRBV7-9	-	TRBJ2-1	CASSRGEYNEQFF	TGTGCCAGCAGCCGCGGGGAATACAATGAGCAGTTCTTC
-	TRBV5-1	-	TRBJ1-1	CASSLGQLSMNTEAFF	TGCGCCAGCAGCTTGGGACAGCTTTCCATGAACACTGAAGCTTTCTTT
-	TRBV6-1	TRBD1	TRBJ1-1	CASRKDRDGGEAFF	TGTGCCAGCAGGAAGGACAGGGACGGGGGTGAAGCTTTCTTT
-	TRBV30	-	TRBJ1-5	CAWAGLGNQPQHF	TGTGCCTGGGCGGGACTCGGTAATCAGCCCCAGCATTTT
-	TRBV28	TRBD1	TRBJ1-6	CASSFPATGEGSPLHF	TGTGCCAGCAGTTTCCCGGCGACAGGGGAGGGTTCACCCCTCCACTTT
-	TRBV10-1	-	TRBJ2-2	CASTANTGELFF	TGCGCCAGCACCGCGAACACCGGGGAGCTGTTTTTT
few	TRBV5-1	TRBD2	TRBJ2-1	CASSLNPTSGSFNEQFF	TGCGCCAGCAGCTTGAACCCCACTAGCGGGAGCTTCAATGAGCAGTTCTTC
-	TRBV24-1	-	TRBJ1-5	CATSEPGEAASQHF	TGTGCCACCAGTGAACCCGGGGAGGCAGCGTCCCAGCATTTT
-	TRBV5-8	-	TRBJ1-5	CASIPRGPAAQHF	TGTGCCAGCATCCCACGAGGCCCCGCAGCCCAGCATTTT
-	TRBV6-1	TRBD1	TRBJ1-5	CASSAGTAYSNQPQHF	TGTGCCAGCAGTGCCGGGACAGCATATAGCAATCAGCCCCAGCATTTT
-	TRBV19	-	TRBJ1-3	CASSPTWQAGNTIYF	TGTGCCAGTAGCCCAACCTGGCAGGCTGGAAACACCATATATTTT
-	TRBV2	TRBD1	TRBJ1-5	CASSGQGRHQPQHF	TGTGCCAGCAGTGGACAGGGGAGGCATCAGCCCCAGCATTTT
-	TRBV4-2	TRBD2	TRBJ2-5	CASSQEQTSKETQYF	TGTGCCAGCAGCCAAGAACAGACTAGCAAAGAGACCCAGTACTTC
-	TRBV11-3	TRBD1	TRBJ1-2	CASSLEDRGHYGYTF	TGTGCCAGCAGCTTGGAGGACAGGGGCCACTATGGCTACACCTTC
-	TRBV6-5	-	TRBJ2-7	CASTRGDEQYF	TGTGCCAGCACCAGGGGAGACGAGCAGTACTTC
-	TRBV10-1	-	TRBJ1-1	CASSATGKNTEAFF	TGCGCCAGCAGTGCCACAGGGAAGAACACTGAAGCTTTCTTT
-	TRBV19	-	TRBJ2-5	CASSDTQETQYF	TGTGCCAGTAGTGACACCCAAGAGACCCAGTACTTC
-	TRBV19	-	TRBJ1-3	CASTLNEAGNTIYF	TGTGCCAGTACCTTAAACGAGGCTGGAAACACCATATATTTT
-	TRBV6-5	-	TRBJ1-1	CASRFNIEAFF	TGTGCCAGCAGGTTTAATATTGAAGCTTTCTTT
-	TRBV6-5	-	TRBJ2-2	CASSYDAGGTGELFF	TGTGCCAGCAGTTACGATGCAGGGGGGACCGGGGAGCTGTTTTTT
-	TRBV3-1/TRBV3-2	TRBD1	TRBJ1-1	CASSQEGRGNSEAFF	TGTGCCAGCAGCCAAGAAGGCAGGGGGAACTCTGAAGCTTTCTTT
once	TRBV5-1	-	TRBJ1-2	CASSSSGEMNYGYTF	TGCGCCAGCAGCTCCTCGGGGGAGATGAACTATGGCTACACCTTC
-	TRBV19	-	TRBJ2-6	CATSSGANVLTF	TGTGCTACAAGCTCTGGGGCCAACGTCCTGACTTTC
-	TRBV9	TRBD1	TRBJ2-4	CASSAEIGTVYF	TGTGCCAGCAGCGCTGAGATCGGGACAGTATACTTC
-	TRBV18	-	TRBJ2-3	CASSPRPETGSTDTQYF	TGTGCCAGCTCACCACGCCCCGAGACAGGTAGCACAGATACGCAGTATTTT
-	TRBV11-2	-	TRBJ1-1	CASSLEEGVNTEAFF	TGTGCCAGCAGCTTAGAAGAGGGGGTTAACACTGAAGCTTTCTTT
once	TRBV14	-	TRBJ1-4	CASRRRERQATNEKLFF	TGTGCCAGCAGACGGCGGGAGCGACAGGCGACTAATGAAAAACTGTTTTTT
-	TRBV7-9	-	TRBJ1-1	CASSPRGPNTEAFF	TGTGCCAGCAGCCCACGGGGTCCGAACACTGAAGCTTTCTTT
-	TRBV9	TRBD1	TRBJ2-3	CASSLRTGGSTDTQYF	TGTGCCAGCAGCCTTAGGACAGGGGGAAGCACAGATACGCAGTATTTT
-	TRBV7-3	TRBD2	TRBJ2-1	CASSWLAGGSNEQFF	TGTGCCAGCAGCTGGTTAGCGGGAGGGTCAAATGAGCAGTTCTTC
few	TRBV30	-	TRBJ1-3	CAWTGSGNTIYF	TGTGCCTGGACGGGGTCGGGAAACACCATATATTTT